This paragraph reports one T cell receptor beta chain. What it binds is unknown. The PCR used 60 Vbeta and 13 Jbeta primers. TCRdb's copy holds only in-frame clones and misses some; the assay was immunoSEQ multiplex PCR. Of approximately 79,000 clones listed, 77% were seen once; the top ten hold approximately 2%. The sample belongs to a study of cytomegalovirus exposure and HLA in healthy donors. The CDR3 has 13 amino acids. Trimming pared 3 bases from V and 6 bases from J, leaving 9 bases between. The germline CDR1 and CDR2 sequences are LGHNA and YNFKEQ. Findings of the study overall: The study flagged about 150 TCR beta chains as cytomegalovirus-associated. Later work found that TCR association rates differed between HLA loci; DRB1 had the most and HLA-C the fewest.

The specimen sequenced was PBMCs. The V and J genes are TRBV4-2 and TRBJ1-5; maybe TRBD1 (5 bases). The TCR originated in a boy between 5 and 17 years old in good health and CMV-seronegative. This chain's CDR3 is CASSQGLVQPQHF. CDR3 bases: TGTGCCAGCAGCCAGGGGCTAGTTCAGCCCCAGCATTTT.